The rows below give T cell receptor beta chains drawn from one sample of a study of human T cells and chemical hapten exposure. TCRdb itself ran the RACE reads through MiXCR, one entry per CDR3 protein. Here the sample spans more than 70,000 distinct CDR3 sequences, roughly 10% being singletons. This specimen was whole blood, taken in connection with sensitization to the hapten diphenylcyclopropenone (DPC). The receptors derive from a man younger than 30 with alopecia areata. Some clones in this sample may be carry-over from other donors' samples. CDR3s include the opening cysteine and the closing phenylalanine or tryptophan. A D gene is named only where the DNA matches it firmly. Clone size is not always given. Where it is, it says once, few, many or a class for expanded clones.

clone size	D gene	J gene	V gene	CDR3 DNA	CDR3 protein
.	TRBD1	TRBJ1-1	TRBV9	TGTGCCAGCAGCGCAGGGACAGGCGTCGATGAAGCTTTCTTT	CASSAGTGVDEAFF
many	.	TRBJ1-3	TRBV6-1	TGTGCCAGCAGTTTTACGGGACATACAACTGGAAACACCATATATTTT	CASSFTGHTTGNTIYF
.	.	TRBJ1-5	TRBV20-1	TGCAGTGCTAGAGTTAGGGTAGGGTACGTCGGTCAGCCCCAGCATTTT	CSARVRVGYVGQPQHF
many	.	TRBJ1-1	TRBV5-1	TGCGCCAGCAGGGTTGGCGACACTGAAGCTTTCTTT	CASRVGDTEAFF
.	.	TRBJ1-4	TRBV20-1	TGCAGTGCTTTCGGGAATGAAAAACTGTTTTTT	CSAFGNEKLFF
few	TRBD1	TRBJ2-7	TRBV6-5	TGTGCCAGCAGGAGGACAGGGGGCTACGAGCAGTACTTC	CASRRTGGYEQYF
.	.	TRBJ2-7	TRBV29-1	TGCAGCGTACGGGACCGGAGAAGCTACGAGCAGTACTTC	CSVRDRRSYEQYF
many	.	TRBJ2-2	TRBV7-2	TGTGCCAGCAGCTTAGTAGTGGCCGGGGCCACCGGGGAGCTGTTTTTT	CASSLVVAGATGELFF
.	.	TRBJ2-3	TRBV20-1	TGCAGTGCAGAAGTTAGGGATACGCAGTATTTT	CSAEVRDTQYF
.	.	TRBJ1-6	TRBV11-2	TGTGCCAGCAGCCGGGGCTCGGGCTTCTATAATTCACCCCTCCACTTT	CASSRGSGFYNSPLHF
many	.	TRBJ1-4	TRBV20-1	TGCAGTGCTAGAGACAGACTTAATGAAAAACTGTTTTTT	CSARDRLNEKLFF
few	TRBD1	TRBJ1-1	TRBV6-6	TGTGCCAGCAGACCTAGACAGGGCGCCAATGAAGCTTTCTTT	CASRPRQGANEAFF
few	.	TRBJ1-6	TRBV9	TGTGCCAGCAGCCAAGACTTTAATTCACCCCTCCACTTT	CASSQDFNSPLHF
many	.	TRBJ2-5	TRBV4-3	TGCGCCAGCAGCCAGCTACCGGGACTTCTGGAGACCCAGTACTTC	CASSQLPGLLETQYF
few	.	TRBJ1-2	TRBV11-1	TGTGCCAGCAGCCCCCGGGGTCTGGGTAACTATGGCTACACCTTC	CASSPRGLGNYGYTF
few	TRBD1	TRBJ2-3	TRBV6-6	TGTGCCAGCAGTTCCGGGACAGGTAACACAGATACGCAGTATTTT	CASSSGTGNTDTQYF
many	.	TRBJ2-6	TRBV7-2	TGTGCCAGCAGCACATTACAGGGCTCTGGGGCCAACGTCCTGACTTTC	CASSTLQGSGANVLTF
few	.	TRBJ2-5	TRBV24-1	TGTGCCACCAGTGACTCCCCCAAAGGAAATCGTCAAGAGACCCAGTACTTC	CATSDSPKGNRQETQYF
many	.	TRBJ2-7	TRBV6-2/TRBV6-3	TGTGCCAGCAGTAATACTCTTAACCCGGAGCAGTACTTC	CASSNTLNPEQYF
many	.	TRBJ2-4	TRBV27	TGTGCCAGCGCCGTCCTGGACGGTGGAGCCAAAAACATTCAGTACTTC	CASAVLDGGAKNIQYF
many	.	TRBJ2-2	TRBV20-1	TGCAGTGCTAGAGATCTGGGGTATGGCGGGGAGCTGTTTTTT	CSARDLGYGGELFF
.	.	TRBJ1-1	TRBV7-3	TGTGCCAGCAGCTTAAGTCCCGACAGGCTGAACACTGAAGCTTTCTTT	CASSLSPDRLNTEAFF
once	.	TRBJ1-1	TRBV12-3/TRBV12-4	TGTGCCAGCAGTCCAAACTTTTTACAGGGAAAAGCTTTCTTT	CASSPNFLQGKAFF
few	TRBD1	TRBJ1-2	TRBV4-3	TGCGCCAGCAGCCGGGAAAAGACTTCGGTGTCGGGCCGGGACAGAGACCGACTCAACTATGGCTACACCTTC	CASSREKTSVSGRDRDRLNYGYTF
.	.	TRBJ2-7	TRBV20-1	TGCAGTGCTAGCTTACCGGGACCGGGCTACGAGCAGTACTTC	CSASLPGPGYEQYF
many	TRBD1	TRBJ2-1	TRBV19	TGTGCCAGTAGTCCCTCGGACAGGAGCAACAATGAGCAGTTCTTC	CASSPSDRSNNEQFF
.	TRBD1	TRBJ2-3	TRBV7-9	TGTGCCAGCAGCCTTGACAGGGAGGATACGCAGTATTTT	CASSLDREDTQYF
.	.	TRBJ2-7	TRBV29-1	TGCAGCGTCACAGCCGGGGTCGCCTACGAGCAGTACTTC	CSVTAGVAYEQYF
many	.	TRBJ2-1	TRBV11-2	TGTGCCAGCAGCTTAGATCGGGCTCCTGAGCAGTTCTTC	CASSLDRAPEQFF
few	.	TRBJ1-6	TRBV7-6	TGTGCCAGCAGCCCGGGGGCGGGGCCGGGATCACCCCTCCACTTT	CASSPGAGPGSPLHF
.	TRBD1	TRBJ2-7	TRBV12-3/TRBV12-4	TGTGCCAGCAGTTTCGTTTGGGACAGGGGGACCTACGAGCAGTACTTC	CASSFVWDRGTYEQYF
.	.	TRBJ2-1	TRBV7-6	TGTGCCAGCAGCCCCACCCACAATGAGCAGTTCTTC	CASSPTHNEQFF
few	TRBD1	TRBJ1-4	TRBV5-1	TGCGCCAGCAGCTTGGGGACAGGGAGAATGACTAATGAAAAACTGTTTTTT	CASSLGTGRMTNEKLFF
few	.	TRBJ2-7	TRBV28	TGTGCCAGCAGTACCATGAGGTACGAGCAGTACTTC	CASSTMRYEQYF
few	TRBD2	TRBJ2-5	TRBV14	TGTGCCAGCAGCCCCCTAGCGGGTGGTTATCCCCAAGAGACCCAGTACTTC	CASSPLAGGYPQETQYF
medium-sized	TRBD1	TRBJ1-1	TRBV9	TGTGCCAGCAGCGTAGAAGGGACAGGAACCACTGAAGCTTTCTTT	CASSVEGTGTTEAFF
many	TRBD2	TRBJ2-5	TRBV4-3	TGCGCCAGCAGCCAAGATGGGCGGGGGGATATTGAGACCCAGTACTTC	CASSQDGRGDIETQYF
.	TRBD2	TRBJ2-2	TRBV4-3	TGCGCCAGCAGCCAAGGAGCGGGGGCCTCGAACACCGGGGAGCTGTTTTTT	CASSQGAGASNTGELFF
many	TRBD1	TRBJ2-7	TRBV29-1	TGCAGCGTGGACAGGCTTAGCTCCTACGAGCAGTACTTC	CSVDRLSSYEQYF
few	.	TRBJ1-6	TRBV7-9	TGTGCCAGCAGCCTAGGCGGCGACGGGACGGCCCTCCACTTT	CASSLGGDGTALHF
.	.	TRBJ2-2	TRBV28	TGTGCCAGCAGCCCCGGGGGGCATAACACCGGGGAGCTGTTTTTT	CASSPGGHNTGELFF
many	TRBD1	TRBJ1-6	TRBV5-4	TGTGCCAGCAGCTTGTTAGGTGGAGAACAGGGGGCGGGATCACCCCTCCACTTT	CASSLLGGEQGAGSPLHF
many	TRBD2	TRBJ2-1	TRBV20-1	TGCAGTGCTAGAGATGGGACTAGCTTAGGCAATGAGCAGTTCTTC	CSARDGTSLGNEQFF
many	.	TRBJ2-1	TRBV7-7	TGTGCCAGCAGCTTCTATCCCGGGGGACGTTACAATGAGCAGTTCTTC	CASSFYPGGRYNEQFF
many	.	TRBJ2-5	TRBV11-2	TGTGCCAGCAGCTTTGATAACGGGGGCGTAGGTGAGACCCAGTACTTC	CASSFDNGGVGETQYF
many	TRBD1	TRBJ2-2	TRBV6-5	TGTGCCAGCAGTTACTCGACAGGGGGCGAGTATCACGGGGAGCTGTTTTTT	CASSYSTGGEYHGELFF